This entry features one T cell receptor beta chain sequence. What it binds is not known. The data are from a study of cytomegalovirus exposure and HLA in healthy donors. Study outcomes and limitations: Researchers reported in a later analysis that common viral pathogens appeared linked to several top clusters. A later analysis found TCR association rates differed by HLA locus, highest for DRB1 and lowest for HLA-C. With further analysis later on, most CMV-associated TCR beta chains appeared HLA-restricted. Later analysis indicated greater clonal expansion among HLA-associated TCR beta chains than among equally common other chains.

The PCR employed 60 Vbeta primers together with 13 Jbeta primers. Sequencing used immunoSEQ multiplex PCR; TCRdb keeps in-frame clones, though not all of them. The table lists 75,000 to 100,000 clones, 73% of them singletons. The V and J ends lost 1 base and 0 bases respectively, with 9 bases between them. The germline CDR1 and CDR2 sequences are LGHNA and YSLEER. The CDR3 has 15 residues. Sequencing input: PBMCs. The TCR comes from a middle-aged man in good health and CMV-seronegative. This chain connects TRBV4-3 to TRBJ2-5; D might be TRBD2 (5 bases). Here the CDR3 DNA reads TGCGCCAGCAGCCAAGTTCACGGGGACCAAGAGACCCAGTACTTC. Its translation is CASSQVHGDQETQYF.